This record covers a single T cell receptor beta chain. 13 Jbeta primers and 60 Vbeta primers were used for the PCR. Sequencing used immunoSEQ multiplex PCR; TCRdb keeps in-frame clones, though not all of them. The sample contains around 190,000 clones, 70% to 85% of which appear only once. The sample comes from a study of cytomegalovirus exposure and HLA in healthy donors. Study details: Genotyping of some 400 donors showed that about 79% belonged to the Caucasian-associated ancestry cluster.

The CDR3 consists of 16 residues. V dropped 2 bases and J dropped 2; count of bases not matched to a gene: 8. CDR1 is MNHEY and CDR2 is SVGAGI in the germline V gene. The sequenced sample consisted of PBMCs. The chain links TRBV6-5 to TRBJ2-7, with 8 bases lining up with TRBD1. The receptor comes from a girl aged 2 to 10 in good health and CMV-seropositive. CDR3 DNA: TGTGCCAGCAGTTACATAACCAGGGGGCGGACCTACGAGCAGTACTTC. This codes for CASSYITRGRTYEQYF.